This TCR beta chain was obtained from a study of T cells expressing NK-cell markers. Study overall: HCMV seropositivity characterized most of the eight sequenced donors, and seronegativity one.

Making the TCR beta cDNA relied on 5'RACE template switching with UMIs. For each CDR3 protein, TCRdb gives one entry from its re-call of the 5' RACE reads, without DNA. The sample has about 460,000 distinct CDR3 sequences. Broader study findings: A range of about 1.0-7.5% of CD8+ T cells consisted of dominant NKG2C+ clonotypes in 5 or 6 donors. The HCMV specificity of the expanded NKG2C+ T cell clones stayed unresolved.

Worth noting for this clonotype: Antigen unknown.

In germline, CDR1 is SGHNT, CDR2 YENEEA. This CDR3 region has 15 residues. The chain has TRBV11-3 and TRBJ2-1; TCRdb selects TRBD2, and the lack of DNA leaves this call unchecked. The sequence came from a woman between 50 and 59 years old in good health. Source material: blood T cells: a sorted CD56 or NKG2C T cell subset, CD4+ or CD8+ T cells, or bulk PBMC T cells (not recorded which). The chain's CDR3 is CASSLEGSGRPEQFF.